This paragraph reports one T cell receptor beta chain. What it binds is not known. The sample comes from a study of post-analysis software for immune sequencing data. Germline V gene data show CDR1 as SGHRS and CDR2 as YFSETQ. The CDR3 runs to 15 residues. The V gene end was trimmed by 2 bases and the J gene end by 5 bases; junction bases not matched to a gene: 5. General study findings and limits: TRBV5-6, TRBV5-1 and TRBV20-1 belonged to a set of a few TRBV segments that were more frequent in patients than controls.

Unique molecular identifiers had been added to the TCR beta cDNA libraries. The authors obtained roughly 0.5 million cDNA molecules from about 0.94 to 9.7 million T cells. TCRdb reprocessed the PCR reads with MiXCR, giving one entry per CDR3 protein. This table has 820,000 or so distinct CDR3 sequences, about 53% appearing once. Specimen: blood. This chain joins TRBV5-1 and TRBJ2-1; 9 bases line up with TRBD2. The receptor was derived from a girl aged 10-17 years with multiple sclerosis. CDR3 coding DNA: TGCGCCAGCAGCTTAGCGACTAGCGGAAACAATGAGCAGTTCTTC. Translated: CASSLATSGNNEQFF.